The 12 T cell receptor beta chains presented below share a single source sample, sequenced in a study of blood T cell repertoires in COVID-19. Repertoires were generated with immunoSEQ multiplex PCR, while TCRdb's copy carries only in-frame clones and drops some. The sample yields about 380,000 clones, 70% to 90% seen once. Sequencing used PBMCs or T cells enriched from blood (not recorded which). Receptor source: a woman in her late teens or twenties who had recovered from COVID-19.

The chain is built from TRBV7-6 and TRBJ1-4; 9 nucleotides agree with TRBD1. CDR3 length equals 19 residues. Germline lookup yields CDR1 SGHVS and CDR2 FNYEAQ. The V and J ends lost 2 bases and 4 bases, in that order; junction bases with no gene match: 14. The CDR3 loop is CASSLPPGQGHFGNEKLFF. CDR3 in DNA: TGTGCCAGCAGCTTACCCCCGGGACAGGGACATTTTGGTAATGAAAAACTGTTTTTT.

The V call is TRBV20-1, the J call TRBJ1-6; tentative D call: TRBD1 (6 bases). The CDR3 contains 14 residues. V lost 3 bases to trimming and J lost 9 bases, with 15 bases between them. Germline assignment: CDR1 DFQATT and CDR2 SNEGSKA (reference sequence). CDR3: CSASNGRGGSPLHF. DNA of the CDR3: TGCAGTGCTAGTAATGGCAGGGGTGGTTCACCCCTCCACTTT.

This chain links TRBV21-1 with TRBJ2-5; the tabulated D call, TRBD1, remains unverified against the DNA. TRBV21-1 has pseudogene status. The CDR3 is made up of 15 amino acids. The CDR3 nucleotides are TGTGCCAGCAGCAAAGATATCAGGGGGGAAGAGACCCAGTACTTC. Its protein is CASSKDIRGEETQYF.

In this sample, this clone turned up a few times. V and J are TRBV7-9 and TRBJ1-2; 9 positions match TRBD1. This CDR3 has 14 residues. Germline V gives CDR1 SEHNR, CDR2 FQNEAQ (reference sequence). Unmatched junction bases numbered 5, after V lost 5 bases and J lost 4 bases. In DNA, the CDR3 is TGTGCCAGCAGCAAGGACAGGGGTAGCTATGGCTACACCTTC. Its translation: CASSKDRGSYGYTF.

The rearrangement links TRBV19 to TRBJ2-2; TRBD2 matches at 14 bases. This CDR3 contains 17 residues. J was trimmed by 4 bases and V by 2 bases; bases with no gene match: 3. The germline CDR1 and CDR2 sequences are LNHDA and SQIVND (reference sequence). The CDR3 DNA reads as TGTGCCAGTAGTATACGCGGACTAGCGGGGGGCACCGGGGAGCTGTTTTTT. Translated, it gives CASSIRGLAGGTGELFF. The full variable domain, with the rest looked up from reference TRBV19 and TRBJ2-2, is DGGITQSPKYLFRKEGQNVTLSCEQNLNHDAMYWYRQDPGQGLRLIYYSQIVNDFQKGDIAEGYSVSREKKESFPLTVTSAQKNPTAFYLCASSIRGLAGGTGELFFGEGSRLTVL.

The chain uses TRBV27 and TRBJ2-3; the D gene is possibly TRBD2 (5 bases). Per germline, CDR1 MNHEY and CDR2 SMNVEV (reference sequence). This CDR3 is 14 amino acids long. V lost 6 bases, J lost 10 bases, and 20 bases lay in between. The CDR3 spells CASRYQQAGRPQYF. The CDR3 DNA sequence: TGTGCCAGCAGATACCAGCAGGCGGGCCGACCGCAGTATTTT.

This clone showed up just a few times. The chain carries TRBV7-6 and TRBJ1-6, with D possibly being TRBD1 (6 bases). This CDR3 has 14 residues. Germline assignment: CDR1 SGHVS and CDR2 FNYEAQ. The germline V and J ends were trimmed by 1 base and 8 bases, with 9 bases remaining between them. The CDR3 DNA is TGTGCCAGCAGCTTAGACAGGGCCTATTCACCCCTCCACTTT. Its translation is CASSLDRAYSPLHF. The whole variable domain, remainder taken from reference TRBV7-6 and TRBJ1-6, is GAGVSQSPRYKVTKRGQDVALRCDPISGHVSLYWYRQALGQGPEFLTYFNYEAQQDKSGLPNDRFSAERPEGSISTLTIQRTEQRDSAMYRCASSLDRAYSPLHFGNGTRLTVT.

The rearrangement uses TRBV4-3 and TRBJ1-4, with no clear D. CDR1 is LGHNA and CDR2 is YSLEER in the germline V gene. V dropped 0 bases and J dropped 4 bases, with 9 bases sitting between them. The CDR3 runs to 15 residues. This CDR3 reads CASSQERELNEKLFF. Here the CDR3 DNA reads TGCGCCAGCAGCCAAGAACGGGAGCTTAATGAAAAACTGTTTTTT.

This chain uses TRBV2 with TRBJ1-2, with a weak D call TRBD1 (5 bases). The germline gives CDR1 SNHLY, CDR2 FYNNEI. This CDR3 has 16 residues. Trimming pared 4 bases from V and 3 bases from J, leaving 18 bases between. CDR3 sequence (DNA): TGTGCCAGCAGTGTCCTTGACGGGGGAATCGACTATGGCTACACCTTC. Protein product: CASSVLDGGIDYGYTF.

The chain couples TRBV6-5 to TRBJ1-2, with TRBD1 matching over 10 bases. There are 14 residues in the CDR3. Losses at the gene ends were 7 bases for V and 3 bases for J; bases not matched to a gene: 5. Germline values: CDR1 MNHEY, CDR2 SVGAGI. For the CDR3, the DNA is TGTGCCAGCACGGGCGGGACAGGGGACTATGGCTACACCTTC. Encoded protein: CASTGGTGDYGYTF.

The chain couples TRBV4-2 to TRBJ1-1; D unresolved. Germline values: CDR1 LGHNA, CDR2 YNFKEQ. CDR3 length: 13 amino acids. The ends were cut back, 1 base at V and 0 bases at J, with 3 bases in the middle. The CDR3 loop is CASSQGMNTEAFF. The CDR3 nucleotides are TGTGCCAGCAGCCAAGGTATGAACACTGAAGCTTTCTTT.

The V and J genes are TRBV3-1 (or the pseudogene TRBV3-2) and TRBJ2-7; D unresolved. Looked up from germline, CDR1 is LGHDT and CDR2 is YNNKEL (reference sequence). Trimming took 4 bases from V and 5 from J, leaving 9 bases between them. This CDR3 spans 12 amino acids. CDR3 in amino acids: CASSRIRDEQYF. The CDR3 DNA is TGTGCCAGCAGCCGAATTCGGGACGAGCAGTACTTC.